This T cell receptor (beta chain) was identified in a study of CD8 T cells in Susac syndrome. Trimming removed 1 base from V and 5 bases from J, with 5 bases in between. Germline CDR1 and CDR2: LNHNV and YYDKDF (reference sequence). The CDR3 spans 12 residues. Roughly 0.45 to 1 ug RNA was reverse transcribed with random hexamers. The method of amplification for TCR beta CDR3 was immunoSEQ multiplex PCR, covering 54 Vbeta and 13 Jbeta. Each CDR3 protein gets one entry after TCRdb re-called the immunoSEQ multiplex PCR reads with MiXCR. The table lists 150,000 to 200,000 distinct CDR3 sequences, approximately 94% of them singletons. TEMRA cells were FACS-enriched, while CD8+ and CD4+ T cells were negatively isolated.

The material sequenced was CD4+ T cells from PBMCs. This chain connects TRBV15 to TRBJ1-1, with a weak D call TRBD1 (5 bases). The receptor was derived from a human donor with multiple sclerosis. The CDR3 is CATSRGTTEAFF. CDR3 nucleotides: TGTGCCACCAGCAGAGGGACAACTGAAGCTTTCTTT.